The rows below give T cell receptor beta chains drawn from one sample of a study of blood T cell repertoires in COVID-19. Measured with immunoSEQ multiplex PCR; TCRdb has only the in-frame clones, and not every one. The data show about 390,000 clones, just under 90% seen once. The sample taken for sequencing was PBMCs or T cells enriched from blood (not recorded which). The receptors shown here come from a woman between 45 and 60 years old who had recovered from COVID-19. CDR3s include the opening cysteine and the closing phenylalanine or tryptophan. The D gene is left open where the match is weak. Rows may omit the clone size; those that give it use once, few, many or a size class.

CASSLGVGHDSPLHF - - TRBV5-1
CASSGREGYGYTF - once TRBV2
CASSQRDSFYEQYF TRBD1 - TRBV14
CASSQDWGGNNEQFF TRBD2 - TRBV4-3
CAWTDRGNTEAFF - - TRBV30
CASSLLGGRDNEQFF - - TRBV7-3
CASSDRGRAFF - - TRBV2
CSAGGGPRVETQYF - once TRBV29-1
CASRKTSGGANEQFF TRBD2 - TRBV2
CSASGSGQETQYF - - TRBV20-1
CASSEGGSGYQPQHF - few TRBV2
CASSQAYTSQPQHF - - TRBV4-1
CAWTTPHRTYEQYF - - TRBV30
CASSQRQGSYEQYF TRBD1 - TRBV6-5
CATSDAPSGAGASYNEQFF - - TRBV24-1
CASSGGSGTEAFF - - TRBV18
CASSLRGGFTDTQYF TRBD2 - TRBV14
CASSPPTGEREKLFF TRBD1 - TRBV28
CASSEGGMNTEAFF TRBD1 - TRBV7-2
CASSYRGGWTGELFF TRBD2 - TRBV6-5
CASSIRQDGNQPQHF - - TRBV19
CASSQVGQRGYTF - few TRBV4-1
CASSQEVQTERGNQPQHF - - TRBV4-1
CASSRDSKSYNEQFF TRBD1 - TRBV2
CASSQIDYEQYF - - TRBV3-1/TRBV3-2
CASREGANTEAFF - - TRBV7-9
CASSEVGDRASQPQHF TRBD1 - TRBV6-1
CASSQPAGTGAPGELFF TRBD1 once TRBV4-1
CAWSVGRTDGGQYF - - TRBV30
CASSPSTGSLAGYTF - few TRBV18
CASSLKLPTGRGGPTDTQYF TRBD2 - TRBV5-1
CAISERAGRTDTQYF - - TRBV10-3
CASRMTGEDIQYF TRBD1 - TRBV6-5
CASSEALLTTAHYGYTF - - TRBV2
CASSLWRLNSPLHF - - TRBV5-6
CASSKPSGGLTGELFF TRBD2 - TRBV7-2